Below are 12 T cell receptor beta chains sequenced from a single sample in a study of T cell responses to AZD1222 COVID-19 vaccine. TCRdb's copy holds only in-frame clones and misses some; the assay was immunoSEQ multiplex PCR. The sample lists 200,000 or so clones, almost 95% occurring once. Sequenced material: peripheral blood, taken on day 0 of AZD1222 vaccination. Receptors originate from an adult in good health.

The V gene is TRBV5-1, the J gene TRBJ2-5, with TRBD1 as a possible D gene (6 bases). Trimming stripped 1 base from V and 5 bases from J, with 12 bases between. The CDR3 has 14 amino acids. CDR1 is SGHRS, CDR2 YFSETQ, per germline. Written as DNA, the CDR3 is TGCGCCAGCAGCTTGAGGACAGACTCGGAGACCCAGTACTTC. It specifies CASSLRTDSETQYF.

This clone was picked up one time. The chain couples TRBV3-1 (or the pseudogene TRBV3-2) to TRBJ2-5; unclear D gene. The ends were cut back, 1 base at V and 1 base at J, with 1 base in the middle. Per germline, CDR1 LGHDT and CDR2 YNNKEL (reference sequence). The CDR3 spans 12 residues. CDR3 amino acids: CASSQVQETQYF. CDR3 nucleotides: TGTGCCAGCAGCCAAGTCCAAGAGACCCAGTACTTC.

The chain recombines TRBV18 with TRBJ1-2; 9 bases are shared with TRBD1. The germline V gene has CDR1 KGHSH and CDR2 LQKENI. There are 13 residues in the CDR3. V lost 6 bases and J lost 6; bases outside the gene matches: 5. CDR3 in amino acids: CASSRQGDDGYTF. The CDR3, as DNA: TGTGCCAGCTCGCGACAGGGGGACGATGGCTACACCTTC.

This chain uses TRBV18 with TRBJ1-2; maybe TRBD1 (6 bases). V gave up 3 bases and J gave up 6 bases, with 20 bases separating them. Germline assignment: CDR1 KGHSH and CDR2 LQKENI. The CDR3 runs to 16 residues. In DNA, the CDR3 is TGTGCCAGCTCACCTTCCTCGGGGGCCGGAGGGGATGGCTACACCTTC. The encoded protein is CASSPSSGAGGDGYTF.

The chain carries TRBV4-1 and TRBJ1-2, with 8 bases identical to TRBD1. This CDR3 is built from 15 residues. Germline-derived CDR1 and CDR2 are MGHRA and YSYEKL. V shed 1 base, J shed 2 bases, and the junction held 3 bases outside the gene matches. In nucleotides, the CDR3 is TGCGCCAGCAGCCAAGTAGGACAGGGAAACTATGGCTACACCTTC. This sequence encodes CASSQVGQGNYGYTF.

V and J are TRBV6-2 or TRBV6-3 and TRBJ2-7; no firm D call. CDR1 is MNHEY, CDR2 SVGEGT, per germline. Trimming shortened V by 0 bases and J by 2 bases, and 2 bases separated the two germline ends. The CDR3 covers 12 residues. The CDR3 bases are TGTGCCAGCAGTTACTCGGCCTACGAGCAGTACTTC. It codes for CASSYSAYEQYF.

This rearrangement joins TRBV7-2 to TRBJ1-3; the D is unclear. The CDR3 extends over 19 amino acids. Germline V gene lookup returns CDR1 SGHTA and CDR2 FQGNSA. The V gene lost 6 bases and the J gene lost 4 bases, with 28 bases spanning the gap. The CDR3 nucleotides are TGTGCCAGCAGTACACCATCGTACGCCGGGGTTGCATCAGGAAACACCATATATTTT. It translates to CASSTPSYAGVASGNTIYF.

This chain links TRBV7-8 with TRBJ2-1, with 8 nucleotides matching TRBD2. The V gene's germline CDR1 is SGHVS and CDR2 FQNEAQ. V shed 4 bases, J shed 15 bases, and the junction held 11 bases outside the gene matches. The CDR3 runs 13 residues. In nucleotides, the CDR3 is TGTGCCAGCAGCTCGACCTCGGGACTAGGCGGGTTCTTC. Amino acid sequence: CASSSTSGLGGFF.

The chain has TRBV3-1 (or the pseudogene TRBV3-2) and TRBJ2-2; no clear D gene. This CDR3 contains 15 residues. V was pared by 0 bases and J by 4 bases, with 9 bases between. Germline CDR1 is LGHDT and CDR2 is YNNKEL (reference sequence). For the CDR3, the DNA is TGTGCCAGCAGCCAAGATATCACGAGCACCGGGGAGCTGTTTTTT. Encoded protein: CASSQDITSTGELFF.

The chain employs TRBV5-1 and TRBJ1-4, with 8 bases aligning to TRBD1. This CDR3 contains 16 residues. Germline CDR1 SGHRS, CDR2 YFSETQ. The junction had 6 bases not matched to a gene; V was cut back by 0 bases and J by 5 bases. The CDR3 reads CASSLAPQGANEKLFF. CDR3 nucleotide sequence: TGCGCCAGCAGCTTGGCCCCCCAGGGGGCGAATGAAAAACTGTTTTTT.

The chain combines TRBV10-1 with TRBJ2-5; 9 nucleotides align to TRBD2. CDR3 length equals 15 residues. J lost 4 bases, V lost 8 bases, and 11 bases had no gene match. Germline loops: CDR1 WNHNN, CDR2 SYGVQD (reference sequence). The CDR3 DNA follows: TGCGCCAGCTCCCCTAGTAGCGGGAGTCGAGAGACCCAGTACTTC. Protein product: CASSPSSGSRETQYF.

The CDR3: CASSPVGQRVSGAFF. The CDR3 DNA is TGCGCCAGCAGCCCTGTGGGGCAGAGGGTGAGTGGAGCTTTCTTT. The V and J genes are TRBV4-1 and TRBJ1-1; a weak D match, TRBD1 (5 bases). Deletions cut 4 bases from V and 10 bases from J, with 22 bases between. Per germline, CDR1 MGHRA and CDR2 YSYEKL. This CDR3 spans 15 amino acids.